This TCR beta chain was recovered during a study of T-cell memory formation after mild COVID-19. The study, taken as a whole, reports: There was no confirmation that second-wave clones peaking on day 37 were SARS-CoV-2 specific. A subset of responding clones appeared in pre-infection memory, suggesting cross-reactive memory joined. While clones contracting from day 15 to 85 were balanced between CD4 and CD8, later expanders leaned CD4+.

In TCRdb, the 5' RACE reads were re-called with MiXCR into one record per CDR3 protein. The data hold just over 150,000 distinct CDR3 sequences, with about 28% observed a single time. Germline-derived CDR1 and CDR2 are SNHLY and FYNNEI. The germline V and J ends were trimmed by 7 bases and 0 bases, with 12 bases remaining between them. This CDR3 spans 14 amino acids. Turning to this clonotype: Antigen: not known.

V and J are TRBV2 and TRBJ1-1; D might be TRBD1 (6 bases). The sequence derives from an adult woman who had mild COVID-19 (a few samples of this study predate the infection). Cell type and time point are not known. The material sequenced was PBMCs or a T cell subset sorted from them (not recorded which). CDR3: CASIRTELNTEAFF. DNA of the CDR3: TGTGCCAGCATTAGGACAGAGCTGAACACTGAAGCTTTCTTT. Filled out from reference TRBV2 and TRBJ1-1, the complete variable domain reads EPEVTQTPSHQVTQMGQEVILRCVPISNHLYFYWYRQILGQKVEFLVSFYNNEISEKSEIFDDQFSVERPDGSNFTLKIRSTKLEDSAMYFCASIRTELNTEAFFGQGTRLTVV.